The 27 T cell receptor beta chains below were found in one sample sequenced in a study of blood T cell repertoires in COVID-19. Generated by immunoSEQ multiplex PCR, the TCRdb table keeps only in-frame clones and is missing some. The table includes roughly 5,000 clones, under 90% detected once. The sample consisted of peripheral blood. The source of these receptors is a human donor in a cohort sampled during active COVID-19.

This chain links TRBV28 with TRBJ1-4; 8 bases line up with TRBD1. Per germline, CDR1 MDHEN and CDR2 SYDVKM. This CDR3 contains 14 residues. Trimming removed 4 bases from V and 8 bases from J; junction bases left unmatched: 6. CDR3 in amino acids: CASSWTGRREKLFF. In nucleotides, the CDR3 is TGTGCCAGCAGTTGGACAGGGCGGAGGGAAAAACTGTTTTTT.

The chain employs TRBV5-1 and TRBJ2-1, with TRBD1 matching 9 bases. This CDR3 contains 16 residues. V dropped 4 bases and J dropped 6; count of bases not matched to a gene: 11. Germline values: CDR1 SGHRS, CDR2 YFSETQ. The CDR3: CASSRPGTGHFNEQFF. The CDR3 DNA reads TGCGCCAGCAGCCGGCCGGGGACAGGGCACTTCAATGAGCAGTTCTTC. The full variable domain, in which reference TRBV5-1 and TRBJ2-1 provide the parts outside the CDR3, is KAGVTQTPRYLIKTRGQQVTLSCSPISGHRSVSWYQQTPGQGLQFLFEYFSETQRNKGNFPGRFSGRQFSNSRSEMNVSTLELGDSALYLCASSRPGTGHFNEQFFGPGTRLTVL.

The V call is TRBV5-1, the J call TRBJ2-7; no firm D call. The CDR3 is 11 amino acids. V was shortened by 0 bases and J by 5 bases, with 3 bases between the two germline ends. Looked up from germline, CDR1 is SGHRS and CDR2 is YFSETQ. DNA of the CDR3: TGCGCCAGCAGCTTGGCCGACGAGCAGTACTTC. The encoded protein is CASSLADEQYF.

The chain carries TRBV5-1 and TRBJ1-1; 10 nucleotides agree with TRBD1. The CDR3 runs to 14 residues. Losses at the gene ends were 1 base for V and 4 bases for J; bases not matched to a gene: 1. CDR1 is SGHRS and CDR2 is YFSETQ in the germline V gene. The CDR3 DNA is TGCGCCAGCAGCTTGAGGACAGGGGGCACTGAAGCTTTCTTT. Protein: CASSLRTGGTEAFF.

The rearrangement links TRBV9 to TRBJ2-7; TRBD1 matches 10 bases. The V gene's germline CDR1 is SGDLS and CDR2 YYNGEE. With V trimmed by 2 bases and J by 4 bases, 3 bases remained unmatched. CDR3 length: 14 residues. This CDR3 is CASSVGTGEYEQYF. CDR3 nucleotide sequence: TGTGCCAGCAGCGTTGGGACAGGGGAGTACGAGCAGTACTTC. Full variable domain (rest looked up from reference TRBV9 and TRBJ2-7): DSGVTQTPKHLITATGQRVTLRCSPRSGDLSVYWYQQSLDQGLQFLIQYYNGEERAKGNILERFSAQQFPDLHSELNLSSLELGDSALYFCASSVGTGEYEQYFGPGTRLTVT.

The genes are TRBV19 and TRBJ1-2; no clear D gene. The CDR3 covers 12 residues. From germline, CDR1 is LNHDA and CDR2 SQIVND (reference sequence). Trimming shortened V by 10 bases and J by 7 bases, and 16 bases separated the two germline ends. The CDR3 loop reads CATKGGGGGYTF. Here the CDR3 DNA reads TGTGCCACTAAGGGAGGTGGTGGTGGCTACACCTTC. The whole variable domain, remainder taken from reference TRBV19 and TRBJ1-2, is DGGITQSPKYLFRKEGQNVTLSCEQNLNHDAMYWYRQDPGQGLRLIYYSQIVNDFQKGDIAEGYSVSREKKESFPLTVTSAQKNPTAFYLCATKGGGGGYTFGSGTRLTVV.

The genes are TRBV5-4 and TRBJ2-5; 7 positions agree with TRBD2. The CDR3 runs to 16 residues. V lost 0 bases to trimming and J lost 0 bases; unmatched junction nucleotides: 5. CDR1 and CDR2 (germline): SGHNT, YYREEE (reference sequence). CDR3 in DNA: TGTGCCAGCAGCTTGGATCCGCGGGGGAACCAAGAGACCCAGTACTTC. Protein: CASSLDPRGNQETQYF.

The chain recombines TRBV30 with TRBJ1-1; 7 bases map to TRBD1. J was trimmed by 3 bases and V by 8 bases; bases with no gene match: 12. Germline CDR1 is GTSNPN and CDR2 is SVGIG (reference sequence). The CDR3 contains 14 residues. The chain's CDR3 is CARNRGPVDTEAFF. As DNA, the CDR3 is TGTGCCCGGAACAGGGGTCCGGTGGACACTGAAGCTTTCTTT.

The CDR3 loop reads CASSFIGGVNEQFF. The DNA of the CDR3 is TGTGCCAGCAGCTTTATCGGCGGGGTGAATGAGCAGTTCTTC. This sequence joins TRBV11-3 and TRBJ2-1; maybe TRBD2 (6 bases). This CDR3 contains 14 residues. CDR1 and CDR2 (germline): SGHNT, YENEEA. The V end lost 3 bases, the J end lost 7 bases, and 13 bases lay between the germline ends.

In the case of this clone: Compared with germline, one end of the junction differs, possibly owing to a read error. The V call is TRBV3-1 (or the pseudogene TRBV3-2), the J call TRBJ2-2; 8 nucleotides agree with TRBD1. The CDR3 consists of 14 residues. Per the germline V gene, CDR1 is LGHDT and CDR2 is YNNKEL (reference sequence). The CDR3 loop reads CASRQGQGLWGLFF. For the CDR3, the DNA is TGTGCCAGCAGGCAAGGACAGGGTTTATGGGGGTTGTTTTTT.

This clone was picked up one time. The CDR3 nucleotides read TGTGCCATCACTGACGGGGGGCAGGCTGAAGCTTTCTTT. This codes for CAITDGGQAEAFF. The genes are TRBV10-3 and TRBJ1-1; a weak D match, TRBD1 (6 bases). V gave up 7 bases and J gave up 6 bases, with 15 bases separating them. Germline V gene data show CDR1 as ENHRY and CDR2 as SYGVKD. The CDR3 loop spans 13 amino acids.

The CDR3 DNA is TGTGCCATCAGTGAGGCGGGAGCTGAGCAGTTCTTC. Its protein product is CAISEAGAEQFF. This chain links TRBV10-3 with TRBJ2-1; 7 nucleotides match TRBD2. The CDR3 consists of 12 residues. Losses at the gene ends were 2 bases for V and 9 bases for J; bases not matched to a gene: 1. Germline V CDR1 and CDR2: ENHRY, SYGVKD.

V gene TRBV11-2 combines with J gene TRBJ2-2, with D possibly TRBD2 on 5 matching bases. V shed 5 bases and J shed 5 bases, with 18 bases lying between them. The CDR3 is 16 amino acids. From germline, CDR1 is SGHAT and CDR2 FQNNGV. The CDR3 DNA follows: TGTGCCAGCAGCCATAGAACGGGATATCTAACCGGGGAGCTGTTTTTT. Its translation is CASSHRTGYLTGELFF. Based on the CDR3 plus reference TRBV11-2 and TRBJ2-2, the full variable domain is EAGVAQSPRYKIIEKRQSVAFWCNPISGHATLYWYQQILGQGPKLLIQFQNNGVVDDSQLPKDRFSAERLKGVDSTLKIQPAKLEDSAVYLCASSHRTGYLTGELFFGEGSRLTVL.

This chain uses TRBV19 with TRBJ1-4, with a possible D match to TRBD1 (6 bases). Germline CDR1 is LNHDA and CDR2 is SQIVND (reference sequence). The CDR3 runs 11 residues. V lost 7 bases and J 10 bases, leaving 10 bases between the germline ends. The CDR3 DNA reads as TGTGCCAGTACCCAAGGGGGAAAACTGTTTTTT. It translates to CASTQGGKLFF.

This rearrangement joins TRBV18 to TRBJ2-1; 11 bases line up with TRBD1. Germline V CDR1 and CDR2: KGHSH, LQKENI. The CDR3 runs to 13 residues. Germline trimming cut 3 bases from V and 9 bases from J; bases unmatched to any gene: 1. DNA for the CDR3: TGTGCCAGCTCACCGGGGACAGGGGGTGAGCAGTTCTTC. Amino acids: CASSPGTGGEQFF.

This clone was observed a single time. The rearrangement links TRBV19 to TRBJ1-5; maybe TRBD1 (5 bases). The CDR3 has 15 amino acids. Germline values: CDR1 LNHDA, CDR2 SQIVND (reference sequence). The ends were cut back, 4 bases at V and 3 bases at J, with 13 bases in the middle. The CDR3 region has the DNA TGTGCCAGTAGTAGGGGGGACGGATACAATCAGCCCCAGCATTTT. Translation gives CASSRGDGYNQPQHF.

The chain employs TRBV28 and TRBJ1-2, with 7 nucleotides matching TRBD1. This CDR3 region has 16 residues. Germline loops: CDR1 MDHEN, CDR2 SYDVKM. V gave up 5 bases and J gave up 8 bases; unmatched junction bases: 17. Here the CDR3 reads CASSTHRDSVSRGYTF. DNA of the CDR3: TGTGCCAGCAGTACCCACCGGGACAGTGTGTCGCGAGGCTACACCTTC.

J is TRBJ2-7 and V is TRBV5-1, with a tentative D call TRBD2 (5 bases). With 2 bases removed from V and 9 bases from J, the gap between germline ends came to 21 bases. CDR3 size: 15 residues. CDR1 is SGHRS, CDR2 YFSETQ, per germline. This CDR3 reads CASSFNGAAPAGQYF. For the CDR3, the DNA is TGCGCCAGCAGCTTTAACGGAGCGGCTCCGGCTGGGCAGTACTTC.

J is TRBJ2-1 and V is TRBV6-4, with TRBD2 matching 11 bases. The junction had 17 bases not matched to a gene; V was cut back by 4 bases and J by 6 bases. This CDR3 spans 19 amino acids. In germline, CDR1 is MRHNA, CDR2 SNTAGT. CDR3 sequence reads: CASSALSGLAALGGNEQFF. The CDR3 nucleotides are TGTGCCAGCAGTGCCTTATCGGGACTAGCGGCCCTGGGCGGCAATGAGCAGTTCTTC.

This clone was picked up a small number of times. The CDR3 protein is CASSPPDLRGYEQYF. CDR3 nucleotides: TGTGCCAGCTCACCACCGGACCTGCGGGGCTACGAGCAGTACTTC. The chain employs TRBV18 and TRBJ2-7, with D possibly TRBD2 on 6 matching bases. Germline CDR1 is KGHSH and CDR2 is LQKENI. Between the trimmed V and J ends, which lost 0 bases and 3 bases, there was a span of 12 bases. This CDR3 comprises 15 residues.

The chain is built from TRBV5-1 and TRBJ2-1, with 11 bases fitting TRBD2. The V and J ends lost 0 bases and 3 bases, in that order; junction bases with no gene match: 8. The CDR3 is 18 amino acids. CDR1 and CDR2 from the germline V gene are SGHRS and YFSETQ. The CDR3 coding sequence is TGCGCCAGCAGCTTGGCCGTCTTAGCGGGAGGGATCTACAATGAGCAGTTCTTC. Translated: CASSLAVLAGGIYNEQFF.

V usage is TRBV5-4 and J usage is TRBJ1-2, with 9 bases that match TRBD1. Germline CDR1 and CDR2: SGHNT and YYREEE (reference sequence). The CDR3 contains 17 residues. J gave up 8 bases and V 4 bases, and 18 bases lay outside the gene matches. In DNA form, the CDR3 reads TGTGCCAGCAGCCCAGGACAGGGGTGGGTCCCTAATGGGGGCTACACCTTC. Protein sequence: CASSPGQGWVPNGGYTF.

The V gene is TRBV28, the J gene TRBJ2-7, with D tentatively TRBD1 (6 bases). Germline lookup yields CDR1 MDHEN and CDR2 SYDVKM. The CDR3 runs 15 residues. V was clipped by 6 bases and J by 6 bases, with 21 bases between them. CDR3 sequence (DNA): TGTGCCAGCAGCTTCAACCCAGGGGTCCTGGTCGAGCAGTACTTC. Its translation: CASSFNPGVLVEQYF. Looking up the rest from reference TRBV28 and TRBJ2-7 gives the full variable domain: DVKVTQSSRYLVKRTGEKVFLECVQDMDHENMFWYRQDPGLGLRLIYFSYDVKMKEKGDIPEGYSVSREKKERFSLILESASTNQTSMYLCASSFNPGVLVEQYFGPGTRLTVT.

The rearrangement links TRBV11-2 to TRBJ1-1, with D unresolved. V was cut by 1 base and J by 6 bases, with 21 bases left in between. The CDR3 has 17 amino acids. The germline V gene encodes CDR1 SGHAT and CDR2 FQNNGV. In nucleotides, the CDR3 is TGTGCCAGCAGCTTAGGGAGATTGGCGGGGATAAAAGCTGAAGCTTTCTTT. Translating it yields CASSLGRLAGIKAEAFF. The full variable domain, rest sourced from reference TRBV11-2 and TRBJ1-1, is EAGVAQSPRYKIIEKRQSVAFWCNPISGHATLYWYQQILGQGPKLLIQFQNNGVVDDSQLPKDRFSAERLKGVDSTLKIQPAKLEDSAVYLCASSLGRLAGIKAEAFFGQGTRLTVV.

The rearrangement joins TRBV28 to TRBJ1-2, with a possible D match to TRBD1 (6 bases). This CDR3 has 16 residues. Trimming cost V 8 bases and J 8 bases, with 27 bases left between them. CDR1 is MDHEN and CDR2 is SYDVKM in the germline V gene. CDR3 nucleotide sequence: TGTGCCAGCTGGGAGGGTACAGGGACGTCGGGTGGAGGCTACACCTTC. Residues: CASWEGTGTSGGGYTF.

The chain is built from TRBV30 and TRBJ1-3; 9 bases match TRBD1. In germline, CDR1 is GTSNPN, CDR2 SVGIG (reference sequence). The V segment lost 4 bases and the J segment 0 bases; nucleotides outside the gene matches: 4. This CDR3 region has 15 residues. The CDR3 spells CAWTRDRVSGNTIYF. CDR3 nucleotides: TGTGCCTGGACCCGGGACAGGGTCTCTGGAAACACCATATATTTT.

The rearrangement links TRBV7-8 to TRBJ1-4, with 8 positions matching TRBD1. V dropped 8 bases and J dropped 6; count of bases not matched to a gene: 11. Germline V gene lookup returns CDR1 SGHVS and CDR2 FQNEAQ. This CDR3 is built from 15 residues. CDR3 nucleotides: TGTGCCAGCGCCCGCGAGGGGACAGGAGATGAAAAACTGTTTTTT. Translation gives CASAREGTGDEKLFF. The full variable domain, in which reference TRBV7-8 and TRBJ1-4 provide the parts outside the CDR3, is GAGVSQSPRYKVAKRGQDVALRCDPISGHVSLFWYQQALGQGPEFLTYFQNEAQLDKSGLPSDRFFAERPEGSVSTLKIQRTQQEDSAVYLCASAREGTGDEKLFFGSGTQLSVL.